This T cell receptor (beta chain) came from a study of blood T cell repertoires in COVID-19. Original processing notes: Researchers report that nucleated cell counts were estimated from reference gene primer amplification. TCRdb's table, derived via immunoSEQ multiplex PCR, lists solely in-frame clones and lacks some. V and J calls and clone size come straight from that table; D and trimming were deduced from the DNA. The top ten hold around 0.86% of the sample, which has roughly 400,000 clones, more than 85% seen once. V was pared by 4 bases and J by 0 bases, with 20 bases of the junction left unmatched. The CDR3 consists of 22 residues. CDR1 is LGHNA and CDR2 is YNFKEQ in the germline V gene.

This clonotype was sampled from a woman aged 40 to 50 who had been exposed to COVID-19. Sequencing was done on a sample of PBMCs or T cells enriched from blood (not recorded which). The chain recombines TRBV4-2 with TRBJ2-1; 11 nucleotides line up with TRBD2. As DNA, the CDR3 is TGTGCCAGCAGCCCGCCACTGACCCTAGCGGGGGGCAGGTATCGCTCCTACAATGAGCAGTTCTTC. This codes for CASSPPLTLAGGRYRSYNEQFF.